Shown below are 12 T cell receptor beta chains from a single sample sequenced in a study of blood T cell repertoires in COVID-19. Clones were read by immunoSEQ multiplex PCR, and TCRdb kept only the in-frame ones, dropping some. Counted here are around 170,000 clones, roughly 87% occurring once; the ten biggest clones make up about 7.1%. The sample comprised peripheral blood. The receptor set was obtained from a woman in her 70s with COVID-19, enrolled during active disease.

The genes are TRBV19 and TRBJ1-5, with 9 bases fitting TRBD1. Germline loops: CDR1 LNHDA, CDR2 SQIVND (reference sequence). V gave up 5 bases and J gave up 7 bases; unmatched junction bases: 9. This CDR3 is built from 15 residues. The CDR3 DNA reads as TGTGCCAGTAGTTCCATACAGGGGGCGGAACAGCCCCAGCATTTT. It translates to CASSSIQGAEQPQHF.

This chain connects TRBV28 to TRBJ2-7; TRBD1 aligns across 8 bases. After removal of 5 bases from V and 3 bases from J, the junction contained 9 bases not matched to a gene. Germline assignment: CDR1 MDHEN and CDR2 SYDVKM. The CDR3 sequence is 15 residues long. Here the CDR3 reads CASSHRTGLGYEQYF. DNA of the CDR3: TGTGCCAGCAGTCACCGGACAGGGTTAGGCTACGAGCAGTACTTC.

The chain's CDR3 is CASSDFGQATLHF. The CDR3 DNA sequence: TGTGCCAGCAGTGACTTCGGACAGGCCACCCTCCACTTT. The chain carries TRBV2 and TRBJ1-6; 7 positions agree with TRBD1. The CDR3 contains 13 residues. The trim removed 3 bases at V and 14 bases at J, leaving 7 bases unmatched. The germline V gene has CDR1 SNHLY and CDR2 FYNNEI.

This clone was detected only a few times. This rearrangement joins TRBV4-1 to TRBJ1-1; TRBD1 matches at 9 bases. CDR3 length equals 14 residues. Germline loops: CDR1 MGHRA, CDR2 YSYEKL. Losses at the gene ends were 5 bases for V and 3 bases for J; bases not matched to a gene: 4. CDR3 DNA sequence: TGCGCCAGCAGCTACCGGGACAGGGACACTGAAGCTTTCTTT. This sequence encodes CASSYRDRDTEAFF.

In this sample, this clone turned up once. The chain recombines TRBV28 with TRBJ1-1, with 7 bases identical to TRBD1. V shed 6 bases, J shed 0 bases, and the junction held 4 bases outside the gene matches. The CDR3 loop spans 14 amino acids. Germline CDR1 reads MDHEN; CDR2 reads SYDVKM. The CDR3, as DNA: TGTGCCAGCAGCTTAGGGGGCTTGAACACTGAAGCTTTCTTT. The encoded protein is CASSLGGLNTEAFF. The variable domain in full, completed from reference TRBV28 and TRBJ1-1, reads DVKVTQSSRYLVKRTGEKVFLECVQDMDHENMFWYRQDPGLGLRLIYFSYDVKMKEKGDIPEGYSVSREKKERFSLILESASTNQTSMYLCASSLGGLNTEAFFGQGTRLTVV.

The chain combines TRBV7-8 with TRBJ1-1, with a tentative D call TRBD1 (5 bases). This CDR3 has 15 residues. V was pared by 1 base and J by 8 bases, with 17 bases between. The germline gives CDR1 SGHVS, CDR2 FQNEAQ. This CDR3 reads CASSLDVRGRSEAFF. The CDR3 DNA is TGTGCCAGCAGCTTAGATGTTCGGGGGAGGAGCGAAGCTTTCTTT.

This clone was seen a handful of times. The CDR3 is CASSQDHGSSYNSPLHF. In nucleotides, the CDR3 is TGCGCCAGCAGCCAAGATCACGGGAGCTCCTATAATTCACCCCTCCACTTT. This chain joins TRBV4-1 and TRBJ1-6, with D unresolved. With 0 bases removed from V and 0 bases from J, the gap between germline ends came to 9 bases. Looked up from germline, CDR1 is MGHRA and CDR2 is YSYEKL. This CDR3 comprises 17 residues.

The chain recombines TRBV28 with TRBJ1-5; no definite D call. The CDR3 has 16 amino acids. Trimming stripped 3 bases from V and 6 bases from J, with 18 bases between. Germline CDR1 MDHEN, CDR2 SYDVKM. As DNA, the CDR3 is TGTGCCAGCAGTTTCTTTCGGACCCAAGGAGGTCAGCCCCAGCATTTT. It encodes CASSFFRTQGGQPQHF.

The CDR3 here is CASSGQGGTGELFF. The CDR3 coding sequence is TGCGCCAGCAGTGGTCAGGGAGGAACCGGGGAGCTGTTTTTT. The rearrangement links TRBV5-1 to TRBJ2-2; D might be TRBD2 (6 bases). The germline CDR1 and CDR2 sequences are SGHRS and YFSETQ. V dropped 5 bases and J dropped 5 bases, with 13 bases sitting between them. CDR3 length: 14 amino acids. The whole variable domain, remainder taken from reference TRBV5-1 and TRBJ2-2, is KAGVTQTPRYLIKTRGQQVTLSCSPISGHRSVSWYQQTPGQGLQFLFEYFSETQRNKGNFPGRFSGRQFSNSRSEMNVSTLELGDSALYLCASSGQGGTGELFFGEGSRLTVL.

The chain carries TRBV28 and TRBJ2-2; D might be TRBD1 (5 bases). The germline V gene has CDR1 MDHEN and CDR2 SYDVKM. This CDR3 has 14 amino acids. Trimming removed 3 bases from V and 4 bases from J, with 9 bases in between. Here the CDR3 reads CASSFPQGTGELFF. Written as DNA, the CDR3 is TGTGCCAGCAGTTTCCCTCAGGGCACCGGGGAGCTGTTTTTT.

The V gene is TRBV2, the J gene TRBJ1-1; 7 bases align to TRBD1. From germline, CDR1 is SNHLY and CDR2 FYNNEI. The CDR3 consists of 14 residues. The trim removed 3 bases at V and 3 bases at J, leaving 4 bases unmatched. CDR3 DNA sequence: TGTGCCAGCAGTGAGACAGGGTTGGACACTGAAGCTTTCTTT. Protein product: CASSETGLDTEAFF.

The rearrangement joins TRBV19 to TRBJ1-5, with D maybe TRBD1 (6 bases). V was trimmed by 9 bases and J by 3 bases, leaving 15 bases between them. The CDR3 totals 14 residues. Germline V gives CDR1 LNHDA, CDR2 SQIVND (reference sequence). CDR3 DNA sequence: TGTGCCAGCACGCAGGGGACCATCAATCAGCCCCAGCATTTT. It codes for CASTQGTINQPQHF.